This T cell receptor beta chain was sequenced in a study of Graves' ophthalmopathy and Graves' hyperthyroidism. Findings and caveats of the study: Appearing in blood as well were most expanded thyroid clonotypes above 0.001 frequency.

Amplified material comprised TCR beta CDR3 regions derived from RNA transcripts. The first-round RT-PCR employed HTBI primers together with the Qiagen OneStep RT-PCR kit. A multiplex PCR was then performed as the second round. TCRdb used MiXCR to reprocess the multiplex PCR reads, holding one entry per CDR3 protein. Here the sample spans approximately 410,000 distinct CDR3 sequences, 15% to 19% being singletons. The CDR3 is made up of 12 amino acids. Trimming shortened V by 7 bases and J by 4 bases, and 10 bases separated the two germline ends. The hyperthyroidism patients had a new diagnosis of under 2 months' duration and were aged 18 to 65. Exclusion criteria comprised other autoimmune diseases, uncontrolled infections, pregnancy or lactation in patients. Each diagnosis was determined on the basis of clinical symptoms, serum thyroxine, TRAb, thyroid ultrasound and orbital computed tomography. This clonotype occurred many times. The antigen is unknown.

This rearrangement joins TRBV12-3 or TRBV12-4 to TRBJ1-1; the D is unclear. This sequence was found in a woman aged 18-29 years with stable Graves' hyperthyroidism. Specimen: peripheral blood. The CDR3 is CASTNSGTEAFF. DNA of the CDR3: TGTGCCAGCACCAACAGTGGCACTGAAGCTTTCTTT.